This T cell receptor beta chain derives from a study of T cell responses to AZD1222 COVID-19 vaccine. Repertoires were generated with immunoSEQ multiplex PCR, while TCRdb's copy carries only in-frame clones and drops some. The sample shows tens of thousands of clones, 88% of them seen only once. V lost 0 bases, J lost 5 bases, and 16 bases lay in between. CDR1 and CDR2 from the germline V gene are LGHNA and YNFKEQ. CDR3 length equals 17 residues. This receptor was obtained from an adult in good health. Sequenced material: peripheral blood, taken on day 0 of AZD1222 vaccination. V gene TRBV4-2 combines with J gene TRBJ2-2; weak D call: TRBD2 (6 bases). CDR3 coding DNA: TGTGCCAGCAGCCAAGATGGTACTAGCCTAAGAACCGGGGAGCTGTTTTTT. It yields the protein CASSQDGTSLRTGELFF.